The rows below give T cell receptor beta chains drawn from one sample of a study of blood T cell repertoires in COVID-19. The repertoire was sequenced with immunoSEQ multiplex PCR; TCRdb's copy has only in-frame clones and lacks some. The repertoire consists of approximately 170,000 clones, with about 86% occurring once and the leading ten covering over 7%. The material sequenced was peripheral blood. Receptors were obtained from a man aged 50 to 60 with active or convalescent COVID-19. The CDR3 runs from the conserved cysteine through the conserved F or W. A D gene is named only where the DNA matches it firmly. A row's size may be missing; if present it is once, few, many or a size class.

TRBJ1-2 | NA | once | TRBV29-1 | TGCAGCGTTGAAGACAGACAGTCCTATGGCTACACCTTC | CSVEDRQSYGYTF
TRBJ2-2 | NA | few | TRBV3-1/TRBV3-2 | TGTGCCAGCAGCCAAGTTTACAGCGGGGAGCTGTTTTTT | CASSQVYSGELFF
TRBJ2-2 | NA | NA | TRBV11-3 | TGTGCCAGCAGCTTACGGTTGACCGGGGAGCTGTTTTTT | CASSLRLTGELFF
TRBJ2-1 | TRBD2 | NA | TRBV2 | TGTGCCAGCACCCCTAGCGGAGTCTACAATGAGCAGTTCTTC | CASTPSGVYNEQFF
TRBJ1-3 | NA | NA | TRBV19 | TGTGCCACCCGGGTCGGGAGCTCTGGAAACACCATATATTTT | CATRVGSSGNTIYF
TRBJ1-2 | NA | NA | TRBV5-1 | TGCGCCAGCAGCTTGGACAGGGTCGGCTATGGCTACACCTTC | CASSLDRVGYGYTF
TRBJ1-1 | NA | NA | TRBV19 | TGTGCCAGTAGCCCGGAGGGTTTTGGGATTGAAGCTTTCTTT | CASSPEGFGIEAFF
TRBJ2-2 | TRBD2 | NA | TRBV9 | TGTGCCAGCAGCGTAGAAGCGGGGAAAGACGTCGGGGAGCTGTTTTTT | CASSVEAGKDVGELFF
TRBJ1-1 | NA | once | TRBV29-1 | TGCAGCGTTCACAGGGATATGAACACTGAAGCTTTCTTT | CSVHRDMNTEAFF
TRBJ1-4 | NA | NA | TRBV3-1/TRBV3-2 | TGTGCCAGCAGCCAAGTGGAGGAAAAACTGTTTTTT | CASSQVEEKLFF
TRBJ2-3 | NA | NA | TRBV7-6 | TGTGCCAGCAGCTTAGCCACCCTACTCACAGATACGCAGTATTTT | CASSLATLLTDTQYF
TRBJ2-2 | TRBD2 | NA | TRBV24-1 | TGTGCCACCAGTGATTTTGGGCGGGAGGGCCGCACCGGGGAGCTGTTTTTT | CATSDFGREGRTGELFF
TRBJ2-7 | TRBD1 | NA | TRBV10-3 | TGTGCCATCAGTGAGTCAACAGGGGAAACCTACGAGCAGTACTTC | CAISESTGETYEQYF
TRBJ2-7 | NA | NA | TRBV6-5 | TGTGCCACCTCACAGGGAACAAACTACGAGCAGTACTTC | CATSQGTNYEQYF
TRBJ1-4 | NA | NA | TRBV7-6 | TGTGCCAGCAGCCCTAGGGGTTATAGCGGAACTAATGAAAAACTGTTTTTT | CASSPRGYSGTNEKLFF
TRBJ1-2 | NA | NA | TRBV18 | TGTGCCAGCTCATCGGGAACCTATGGCTACACCTTC | CASSSGTYGYTF
TRBJ1-2 | NA | once | TRBV4-1 | TGCGCCAGCAGCCAACCAGCGGCAGACAGGAGTGGCTACACCTTC | CASSQPAADRSGYTF
TRBJ2-7 | NA | NA | TRBV6-4 | TGTGCCATCCCACTCGGACGGGAAACGTACTACGAGCAGTACTTC | CAIPLGRETYYEQYF
TRBJ2-7 | NA | NA | TRBV7-6 | TGTGCCAGCAGCCAAGGACAAGACTCCTACGAGCAGTACTTC | CASSQGQDSYEQYF
TRBJ1-2 | TRBD1 | few | TRBV5-4 | TGTGCCAGCAGCCTAGGACAGGGGGCTTATGGCTACACCTTC | CASSLGQGAYGYTF
TRBJ2-1 | NA | NA | TRBV20-1 | TGCAGTGCTAGTGCCAGCGACAGGACTTACAATGAGCAGTTCTTC | CSASASDRTYNEQFF
TRBJ2-3 | TRBD2 | NA | TRBV5-1 | TGCGCCAGCAGCTTGAAGTCACCGACTAGCGGGTTGTCGGATACGCAGTATTTT | CASSLKSPTSGLSDTQYF
TRBJ2-1 | TRBD2 | NA | TRBV4-2 | TGTGCCAGCAGCCAAATTATAGCGGGGGCTAGCAATGAGCAGTTCTTC | CASSQIIAGASNEQFF
TRBJ2-2 | TRBD1 | NA | TRBV5-1 | TGCGCCAGCAGCGGGGGACAGGGATTGGTGGGCACCGGGGAGCTGTTTTTT | CASSGGQGLVGTGELFF
TRBJ1-2 | NA | NA | TRBV19 | TGTGCCAGTAGTATGTGGCATGGCTACACCTTC | CASSMWHGYTF
TRBJ1-2 | TRBD1 | NA | TRBV19 | TGTGCCAGTAGTATACAGGGGGCGGTATATGGCTACACCTTC | CASSIQGAVYGYTF
TRBJ2-5 | NA | NA | TRBV30 | TGTGCCTGGAGTCCAGGGGAGACCCAGTACTTC | CAWSPGETQYF
TRBJ2-3 | TRBD2 | NA | TRBV3-1/TRBV3-2 | TGTGCCAGCAGCATGCGGACTAGTTATGAGTATTTT | CASSMRTSYEYF
TRBJ1-5 | NA | NA | TRBV4-2 | TGTGCCAGCAGCCAAAGCAGGGGTGAGCAGCCCCAGCATTTT | CASSQSRGEQPQHF
TRBJ1-2 | NA | NA | TRBV27 | TGTGCCAGCAGTTCCGGGATCCGCGATCACTATGGCTACACCTTC | CASSSGIRDHYGYTF
TRBJ2-4 | NA | NA | TRBV11-2 | TGTGCCAGCAGCTTAGAGGCAGGTGGAAACATTCAGTACTTC | CASSLEAGGNIQYF
TRBJ2-7 | TRBD1 | once | TRBV28 | TGTGCCAGCAGTTCAAACCCCGGGACAGGTCCCTACGAGCAGTACTTC | CASSSNPGTGPYEQYF
TRBJ1-1 | NA | once | TRBV5-4 | TGTGCCAGCAGCTTGGCCGCGTCAGAGGATGAAGCTTTCTTT | CASSLAASEDEAFF
TRBJ2-7 | NA | once | TRBV5-1 | TGCGCCAGCAGCTTACCCGACAGGGCGGGATCACCCTCCTACGAGCAGTACTTC | CASSLPDRAGSPSYEQYF
TRBJ2-7 | NA | few | TRBV5-1 | TGCGCCAGCAGCTTGGTAGCGCAAACTGGGGAGCAGTACTTC | CASSLVAQTGEQYF
TRBJ1-2 | NA | once | TRBV6-6 | TGTGCCAGCAGTCGATCCGGACAGTCTGACTATGGCTACACCTTC | CASSRSGQSDYGYTF
TRBJ2-1 | TRBD2 | NA | TRBV6-2/TRBV6-3 | TGTGCCAGCAGTTACGGACTCTCTAGCGGGAGGGCAAATGAGCAGTTCTTC | CASSYGLSSGRANEQFF
TRBJ1-6 | TRBD1 | NA | TRBV9 | TGTGCCAGCAGCGAGGGAGGGACAGGGAATTCACCCCTCCACTTT | CASSEGGTGNSPLHF
TRBJ2-7 | NA | NA | TRBV5-4 | TGTGCCAGCAGCTTGGCCGCGGGCCTCTACGAGCAGTACTTC | CASSLAAGLYEQYF
TRBJ2-5 | TRBD2 | NA | TRBV10-2 | TGCGCCAGCAGTCCTCTAGCGGAAGAGACCCAGTACTTC | CASSPLAEETQYF
TRBJ2-1 | NA | few | TRBV3-1/TRBV3-2 | TGTGCCAGCAGCCTGGGACTCAATGAGCAGTTCTTC | CASSLGLNEQFF
TRBJ1-6 | NA | NA | TRBV6-5 | TGTGCCAGCAGTTACTACTCGGGATCACCCCTCCACTTT | CASSYYSGSPLHF
TRBJ1-6 | TRBD1 | NA | TRBV6-2/TRBV6-3 | TGTGCCAGCAGCTACTCGGACAGGGGCATGTGGATCCACTTT | CASSYSDRGMWIHF
TRBJ2-3 | NA | NA | TRBV7-3 | TGTGCCAGCAGCTTAGAGCCTACCTCTAGCACAGATACGCAGTATTTT | CASSLEPTSSTDTQYF
TRBJ2-7 | NA | NA | TRBV7-2 | TGTGCCAGCAGCTTAGATGGTCCCACAGGGCAGTACTTC | CASSLDGPTGQYF
TRBJ1-2 | TRBD1 | NA | TRBV28 | TGTGCCAGCAGCGCTGGGACAGAAGTTGGCTACACCTTC | CASSAGTEVGYTF
TRBJ1-5 | TRBD1 | once | TRBV6-4 | TGTGCCAGCAGCGCCGGGACAGGGGGTCAGCCCCAGCATTTT | CASSAGTGGQPQHF
TRBJ1-1 | NA | NA | TRBV24-1 | TGTGCCACCAGTGATTTACACAGGGTCATGGACACTGAAGCTTTCTTT | CATSDLHRVMDTEAFF
TRBJ2-3 | NA | NA | TRBV7-2 | TGTGCCAGCAGCTTAGTAAGAGGCGCAGATACGCAGTATTTT | CASSLVRGADTQYF
TRBJ2-7 | TRBD1 | NA | TRBV30 | TGTGCCTGGAGAACAACAGGGGGCAAGTACGAGCAGTACTTC | CAWRTTGGKYEQYF
TRBJ1-3 | TRBD1 | NA | TRBV15 | TGTGCCACCAGCAGGGGCGGGACAGGAGGAAACACCATATATTTT | CATSRGGTGGNTIYF
TRBJ2-3 | NA | NA | TRBV20-1 | TGCAGTGCTCCCAATTTGGATACGCAGTATTTT | CSAPNLDTQYF
TRBJ1-6 | TRBD1 | NA | TRBV14 | TGTGCCAGCAGCCACGCCGGGACAGGGTTTAAATCACCCCTCCACTTT | CASSHAGTGFKSPLHF
TRBJ2-3 | TRBD1 | few | TRBV19 | TGTGCCAGTAGACAGGGGACCACAGATACGCAGTATTTT | CASRQGTTDTQYF
TRBJ1-5 | NA | once | TRBV7-2 | TGTGCCAGCAGCAAGGGGGATCAGCCCCAGCATTTT | CASSKGDQPQHF
TRBJ2-5 | TRBD2 | NA | TRBV7-6 | TGTGCCAGCAGCTCCCGAAGGTTAGCGGGAGGGGGAGAGACCCAGTACTTC | CASSSRRLAGGGETQYF